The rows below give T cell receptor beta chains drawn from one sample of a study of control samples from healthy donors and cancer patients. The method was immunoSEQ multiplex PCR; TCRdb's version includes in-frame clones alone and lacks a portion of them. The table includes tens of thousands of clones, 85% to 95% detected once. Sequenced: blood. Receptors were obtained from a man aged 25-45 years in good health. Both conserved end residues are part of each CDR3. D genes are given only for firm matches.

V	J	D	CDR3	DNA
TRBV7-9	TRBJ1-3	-	CASSRPKLHGNTIYF	TGTGCCAGCAGCCGTCCAAAGTTACACGGAAACACCATATATTTT
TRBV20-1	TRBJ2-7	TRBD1	CSASPHAGGYEQYF	TGCAGTGCTAGTCCCCACGCAGGGGGCTACGAGCAGTACTTC
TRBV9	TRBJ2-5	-	CASSVEGTSQETQYF	TGTGCCAGCAGCGTAGAGGGGACCTCCCAAGAGACCCAGTACTTC
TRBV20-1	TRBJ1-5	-	CSASFLAGNNQPQHF	TGCAGTGCTAGTTTTTTAGCGGGGAACAATCAGCCCCAGCATTTT
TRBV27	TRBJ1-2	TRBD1	CASIRDRPSTRGYTF	TGTGCCAGCATCCGGGACAGACCCTCTACTCGGGGCTACACCTTC
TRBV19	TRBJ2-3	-	CASSIDPGTDTQYF	TGTGCCAGTAGTATAGATCCAGGCACAGATACGCAGTATTTT
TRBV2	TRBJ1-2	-	CASSALPGYGYTF	TGTGCCAGCAGCGCCTTACCTGGCTATGGCTACACCTTC
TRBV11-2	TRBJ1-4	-	CASSRFGGGTNEKLFF	TGTGCCAGCAGCCGTTTCGGCGGGGGAACTAATGAAAAACTGTTTTTT
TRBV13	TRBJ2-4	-	CASSLRGNSAKNIQYF	TGTGCCAGCAGCTTAAGGGGAAACTCAGCCAAAAACATTCAGTACTTC
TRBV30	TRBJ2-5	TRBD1	CAWSAPGQGKETQYF	TGTGCCTGGAGTGCACCGGGACAGGGGAAAGAGACCCAGTACTTC
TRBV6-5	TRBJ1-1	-	CASTPSQSNTEAFF	TGTGCCAGCACCCCATCACAGAGTAACACTGAAGCTTTCTTT
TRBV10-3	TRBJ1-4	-	CDVRQGREKLFF	TGTGACGTTCGGCAGGGAAGGGAAAAACTGTTTTTT
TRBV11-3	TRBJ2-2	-	CASSLDQGTGELFF	TGTGCCAGCAGCTTAGATCAGGGGACCGGGGAGCTGTTTTTT
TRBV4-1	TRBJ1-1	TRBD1	CASSREQGEVRGTEAFF	TGCGCCAGCAGCCGAGAACAGGGGGAGGTTCGAGGCACTGAAGCTTTCTTT
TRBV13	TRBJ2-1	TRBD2	CASASGASYNEQFF	TGTGCCAGCGCCAGCGGGGCTTCCTACAATGAGCAGTTCTTC
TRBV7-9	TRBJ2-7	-	CASSLVNQGYEQYF	TGTGCCAGCAGCTTAGTGAATCAGGGGTACGAGCAGTACTTC